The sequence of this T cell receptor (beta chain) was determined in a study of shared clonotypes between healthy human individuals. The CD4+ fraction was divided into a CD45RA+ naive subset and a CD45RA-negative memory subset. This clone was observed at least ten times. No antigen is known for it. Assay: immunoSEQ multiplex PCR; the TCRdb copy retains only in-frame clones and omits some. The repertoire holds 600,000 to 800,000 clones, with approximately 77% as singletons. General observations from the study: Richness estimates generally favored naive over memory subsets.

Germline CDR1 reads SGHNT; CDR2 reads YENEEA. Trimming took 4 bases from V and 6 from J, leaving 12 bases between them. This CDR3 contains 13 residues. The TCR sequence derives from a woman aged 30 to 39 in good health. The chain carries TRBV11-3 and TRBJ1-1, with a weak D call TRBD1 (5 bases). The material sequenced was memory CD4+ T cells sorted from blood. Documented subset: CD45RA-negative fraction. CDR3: CASSSFSGAEAFF. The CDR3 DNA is TGTGCCAGCAGCTCATTTTCGGGGGCTGAAGCTTTCTTT.